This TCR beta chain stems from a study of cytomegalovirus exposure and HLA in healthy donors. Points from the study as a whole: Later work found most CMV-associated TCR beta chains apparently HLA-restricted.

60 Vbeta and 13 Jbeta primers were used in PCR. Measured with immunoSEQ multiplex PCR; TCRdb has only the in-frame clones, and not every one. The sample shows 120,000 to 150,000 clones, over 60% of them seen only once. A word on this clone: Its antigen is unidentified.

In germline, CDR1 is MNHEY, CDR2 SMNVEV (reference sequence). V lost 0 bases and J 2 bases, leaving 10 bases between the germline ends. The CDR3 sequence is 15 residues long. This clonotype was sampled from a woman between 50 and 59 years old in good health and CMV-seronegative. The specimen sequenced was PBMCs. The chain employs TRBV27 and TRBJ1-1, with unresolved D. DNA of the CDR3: TGTGCCAGCAGTTTATCACCCCGCCTAAACACTGAAGCTTTCTTT. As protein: CASSLSPRLNTEAFF.